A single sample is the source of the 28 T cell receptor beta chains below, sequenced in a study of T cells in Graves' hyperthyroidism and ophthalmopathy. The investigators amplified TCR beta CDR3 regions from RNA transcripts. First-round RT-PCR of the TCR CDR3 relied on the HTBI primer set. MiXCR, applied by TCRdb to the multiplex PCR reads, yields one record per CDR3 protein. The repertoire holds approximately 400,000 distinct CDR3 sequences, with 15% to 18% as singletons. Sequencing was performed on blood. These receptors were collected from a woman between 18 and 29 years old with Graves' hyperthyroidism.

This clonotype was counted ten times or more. The CDR3, as DNA: TGTGCCAGCACCGAATCTCACTCAGGCACAGATACGCAGTATTTT. It translates to CASTESHSGTDTQYF. This sequence joins TRBV9 and TRBJ2-3, with D unclear. This CDR3 contains 15 residues. The germline V gene has CDR1 SGDLS and CDR2 YYNGEE. V lost 6 bases and J 1 base, leaving 15 bases between the germline ends.

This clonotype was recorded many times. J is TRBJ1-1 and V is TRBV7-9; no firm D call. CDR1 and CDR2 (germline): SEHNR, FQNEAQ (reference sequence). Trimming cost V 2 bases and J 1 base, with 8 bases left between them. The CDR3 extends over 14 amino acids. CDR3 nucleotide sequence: TGTGCCAGCAGCTTAATTCCAGAGAACACTGAAGCTTTCTTT. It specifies CASSLIPENTEAFF.

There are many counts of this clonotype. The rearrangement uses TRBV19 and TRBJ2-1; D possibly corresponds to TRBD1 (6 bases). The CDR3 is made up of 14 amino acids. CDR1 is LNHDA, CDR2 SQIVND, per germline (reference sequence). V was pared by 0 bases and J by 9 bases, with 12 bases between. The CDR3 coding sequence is TGTGCCAGTAGTATAGATTCAGACAGGCGTGAGCAGTTCTTC. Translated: CASSIDSDRREQFF.

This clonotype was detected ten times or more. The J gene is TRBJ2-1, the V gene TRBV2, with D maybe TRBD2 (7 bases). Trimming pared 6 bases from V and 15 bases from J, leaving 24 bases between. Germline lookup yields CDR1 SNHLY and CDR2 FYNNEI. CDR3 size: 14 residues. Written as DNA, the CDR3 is TGTGCCAGCAGCCAGAGTGGTGTAAAGGGGGGGGGGTTCTTC. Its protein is CASSQSGVKGGGFF.

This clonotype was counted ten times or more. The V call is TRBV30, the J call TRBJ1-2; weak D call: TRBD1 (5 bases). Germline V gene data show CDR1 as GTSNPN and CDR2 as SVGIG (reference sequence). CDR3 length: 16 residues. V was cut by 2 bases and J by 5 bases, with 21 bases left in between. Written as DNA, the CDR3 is TGTGCCTGGAGTAGCTGGAGACACCTTGAGGGGTATGGCTACACCTTC. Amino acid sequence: CAWSSWRHLEGYGYTF.

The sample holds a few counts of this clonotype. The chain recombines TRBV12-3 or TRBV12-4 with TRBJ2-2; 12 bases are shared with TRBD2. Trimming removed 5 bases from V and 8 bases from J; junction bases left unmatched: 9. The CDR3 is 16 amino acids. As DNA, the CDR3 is TGTGCCAGCAGTCCGGGGCTAGCGGGGGGGATGGGGGAGCTGTTTTTT. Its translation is CASSPGLAGGMGELFF.

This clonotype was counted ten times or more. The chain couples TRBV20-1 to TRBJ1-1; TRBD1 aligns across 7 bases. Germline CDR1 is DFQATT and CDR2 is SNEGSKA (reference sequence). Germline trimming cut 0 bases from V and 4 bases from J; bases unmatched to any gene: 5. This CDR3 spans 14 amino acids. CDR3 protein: CSARDPRGATEAFF. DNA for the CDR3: TGCAGTGCTAGAGACCCCAGGGGGGCCACTGAAGCTTTCTTT.

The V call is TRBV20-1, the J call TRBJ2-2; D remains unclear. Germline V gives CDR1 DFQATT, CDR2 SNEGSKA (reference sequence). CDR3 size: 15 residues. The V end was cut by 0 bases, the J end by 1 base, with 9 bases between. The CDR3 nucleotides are TGCAGTGCTAGAGAAAGTGGGAAGAACACCGGGGAGCTGTTTTTT. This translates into CSARESGKNTGELFF.

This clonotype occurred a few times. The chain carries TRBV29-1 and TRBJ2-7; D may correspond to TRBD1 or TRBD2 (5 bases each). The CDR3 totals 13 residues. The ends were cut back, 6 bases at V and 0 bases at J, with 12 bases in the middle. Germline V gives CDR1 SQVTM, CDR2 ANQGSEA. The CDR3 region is CSVGTDPSYEQYF. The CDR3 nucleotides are TGCAGCGTGGGGACCGACCCCTCCTACGAGCAGTACTTC.

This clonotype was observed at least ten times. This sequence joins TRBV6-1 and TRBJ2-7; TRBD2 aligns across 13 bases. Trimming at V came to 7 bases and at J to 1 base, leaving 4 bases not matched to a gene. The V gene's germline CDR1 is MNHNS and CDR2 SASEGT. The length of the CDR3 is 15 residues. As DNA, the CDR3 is TGTGCCAGCAAAATGGGACTAGCGGGGTCCTACGAGCAGTACTTC. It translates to CASKMGLAGSYEQYF.

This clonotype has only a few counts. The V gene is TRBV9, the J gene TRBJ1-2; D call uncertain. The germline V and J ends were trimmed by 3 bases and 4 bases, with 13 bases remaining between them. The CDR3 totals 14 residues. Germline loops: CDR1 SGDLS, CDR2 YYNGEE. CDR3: CASSGRAGSYGYTF. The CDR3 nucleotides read TGTGCCAGCAGCGGTAGAGCGGGCTCCTATGGCTACACCTTC. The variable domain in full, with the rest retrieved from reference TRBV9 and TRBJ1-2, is DSGVTQTPKHLITATGQRVTLRCSPRSGDLSVYWYQQSLDQGLQFLIQYYNGEERAKGNILERFSAQQFPDLHSELNLSSLELGDSALYFCASSGRAGSYGYTFGSGTRLTVV.

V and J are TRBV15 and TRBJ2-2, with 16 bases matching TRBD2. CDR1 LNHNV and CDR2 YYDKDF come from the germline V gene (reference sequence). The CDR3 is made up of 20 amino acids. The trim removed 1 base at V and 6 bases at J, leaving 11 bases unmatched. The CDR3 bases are TGTGCCACCAGCAGAGGGCCCTGGACAGGGACTAGCGGGGGGGCCGGGGAGCTGTTTTTT. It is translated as CATSRGPWTGTSGGAGELFF.

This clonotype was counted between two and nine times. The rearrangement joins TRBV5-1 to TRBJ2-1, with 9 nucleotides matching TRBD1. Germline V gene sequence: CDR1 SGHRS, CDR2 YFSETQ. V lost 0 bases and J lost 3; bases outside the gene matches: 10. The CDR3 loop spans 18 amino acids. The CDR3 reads CASSLGQGVTSLYNEQFF. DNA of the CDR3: TGCGCCAGCAGCTTGGGACAGGGGGTGACGAGCCTCTACAATGAGCAGTTCTTC.

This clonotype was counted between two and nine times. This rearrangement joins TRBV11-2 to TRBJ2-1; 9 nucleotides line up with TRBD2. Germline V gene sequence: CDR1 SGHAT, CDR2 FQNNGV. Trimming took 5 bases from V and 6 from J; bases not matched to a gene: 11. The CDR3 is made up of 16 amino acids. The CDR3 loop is CASSLTTGTSPNEQFF. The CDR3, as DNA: TGTGCCAGCAGCCTCACTACCGGGACTAGCCCCAATGAGCAGTTCTTC.

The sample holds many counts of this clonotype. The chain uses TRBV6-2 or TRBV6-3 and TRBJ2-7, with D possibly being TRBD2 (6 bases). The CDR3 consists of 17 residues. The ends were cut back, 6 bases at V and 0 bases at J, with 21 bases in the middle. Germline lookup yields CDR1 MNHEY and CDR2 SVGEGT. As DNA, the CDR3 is TGTGCCAGCAGATCACCCTGGGGGGAGGAAGACTCCTACGAGCAGTACTTC. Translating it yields CASRSPWGEEDSYEQYF.

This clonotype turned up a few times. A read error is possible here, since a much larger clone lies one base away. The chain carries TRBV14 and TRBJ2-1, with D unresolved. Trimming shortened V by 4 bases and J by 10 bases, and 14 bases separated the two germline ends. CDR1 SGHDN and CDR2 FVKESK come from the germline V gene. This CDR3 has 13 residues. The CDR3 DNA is TGTGCCAGCAGCCGACCGAGCTATGCGGAGCAGTTCTTC. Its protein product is CASSRPSYAEQFF. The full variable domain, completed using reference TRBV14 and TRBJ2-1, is EAGVTQFPSHSVIEKGQTVTLRCDPISGHDNLYWYRRVMGKEIKFLLHFVKESKQDESGMPNNRFLAERTGGTYSTLKVQPAELEDSGVYFCASSRPSYAEQFFGPGTRLTVL.

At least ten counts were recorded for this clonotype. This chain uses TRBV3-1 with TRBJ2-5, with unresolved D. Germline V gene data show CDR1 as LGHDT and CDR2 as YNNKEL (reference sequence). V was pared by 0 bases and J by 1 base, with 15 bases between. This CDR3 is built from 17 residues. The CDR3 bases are TGTGCCAGCAGCCAAGATGACCATCCCCCCAGCCAAGAGACCCAGTACTTC. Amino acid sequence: CASSQDDHPPSQETQYF.

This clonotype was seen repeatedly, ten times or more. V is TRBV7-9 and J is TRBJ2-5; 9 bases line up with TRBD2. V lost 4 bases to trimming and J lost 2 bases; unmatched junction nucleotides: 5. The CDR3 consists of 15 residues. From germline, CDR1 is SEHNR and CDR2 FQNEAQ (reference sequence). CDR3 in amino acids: CASSSIAGEQETQYF. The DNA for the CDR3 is TGTGCCAGCAGCTCTATAGCGGGGGAGCAAGAGACCCAGTACTTC.

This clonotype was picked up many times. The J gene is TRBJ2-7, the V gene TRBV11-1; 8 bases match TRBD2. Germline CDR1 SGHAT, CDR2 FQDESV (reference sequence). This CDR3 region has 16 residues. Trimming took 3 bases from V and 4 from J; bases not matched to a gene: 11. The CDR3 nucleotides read TGTGCCAGCAGCTTGGGGGATTCCCGGGGGGGATACGAGCAGTACTTC. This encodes CASSLGDSRGGYEQYF.

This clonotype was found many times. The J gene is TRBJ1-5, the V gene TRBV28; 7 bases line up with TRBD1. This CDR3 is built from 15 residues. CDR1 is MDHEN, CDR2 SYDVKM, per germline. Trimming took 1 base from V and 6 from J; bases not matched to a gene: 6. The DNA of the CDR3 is TGTGCCAGCAGTTTATTCACAGGGGTGGGTCAGCCCCAGCATTTT. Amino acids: CASSLFTGVGQPQHF.

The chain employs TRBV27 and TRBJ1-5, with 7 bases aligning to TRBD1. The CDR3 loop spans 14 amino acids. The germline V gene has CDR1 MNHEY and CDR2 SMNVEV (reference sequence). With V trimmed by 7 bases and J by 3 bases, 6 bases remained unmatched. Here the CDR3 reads CASTARGDNQPQHF. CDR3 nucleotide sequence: TGTGCCAGCACCGCCAGGGGGGACAATCAGCCCCAGCATTTT.

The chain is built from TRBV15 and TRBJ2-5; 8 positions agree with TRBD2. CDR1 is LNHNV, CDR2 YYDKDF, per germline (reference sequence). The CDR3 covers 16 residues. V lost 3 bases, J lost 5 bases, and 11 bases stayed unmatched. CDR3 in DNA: TGTGCCACCAGCAGGCCACGAGCGGGAGTGGGGGAGACCCAGTACTTC. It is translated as CATSRPRAGVGETQYF.

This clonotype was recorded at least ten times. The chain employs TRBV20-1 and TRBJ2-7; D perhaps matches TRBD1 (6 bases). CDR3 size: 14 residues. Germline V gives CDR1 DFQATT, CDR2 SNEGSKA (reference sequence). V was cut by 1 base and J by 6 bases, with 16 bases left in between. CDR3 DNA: TGCAGTGCTAGAGCCAAGAACAGGGCGGCCGAGCAGTACTTC. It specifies CSARAKNRAAEQYF.

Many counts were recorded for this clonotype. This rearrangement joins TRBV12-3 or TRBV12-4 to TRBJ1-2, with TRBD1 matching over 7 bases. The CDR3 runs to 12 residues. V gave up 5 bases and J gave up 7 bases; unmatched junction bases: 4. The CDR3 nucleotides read TGTGCCAGCAGTCTTAGGGGGCTTGGCTACACCTTC. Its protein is CASSLRGLGYTF.

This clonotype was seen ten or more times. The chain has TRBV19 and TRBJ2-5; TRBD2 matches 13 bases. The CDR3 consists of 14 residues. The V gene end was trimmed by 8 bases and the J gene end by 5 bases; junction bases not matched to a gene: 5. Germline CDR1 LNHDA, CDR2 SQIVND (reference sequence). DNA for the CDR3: TGTGCCAGTGGGACTAGCGGGACATCCGAGACCCAGTACTTC. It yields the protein CASGTSGTSETQYF.

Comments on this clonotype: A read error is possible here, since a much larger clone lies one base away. CDR3 residues: CASSLKVRGRLLNIQYF. Written as DNA, the CDR3 is TGTGCCAGCAGCTTAAAGGTCAGGGGGCGCCTCCTAAACATTCAGTACTTC. The chain links TRBV13 to TRBJ2-4, with 8 bases aligning to TRBD1. CDR3 length equals 17 residues. Trimming cost V 2 bases and J 6 bases; bases outside gene matches: 12. The germline gives CDR1 PRHDT, CDR2 FYEKMQ (reference sequence).

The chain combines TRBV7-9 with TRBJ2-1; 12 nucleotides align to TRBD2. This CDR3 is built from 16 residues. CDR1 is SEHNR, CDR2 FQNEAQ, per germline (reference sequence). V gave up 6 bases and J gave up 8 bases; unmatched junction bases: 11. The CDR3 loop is CASRPRTSGINDEQFF. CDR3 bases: TGTGCCAGCAGACCTCGGACTAGCGGGATTAACGATGAGCAGTTCTTC.

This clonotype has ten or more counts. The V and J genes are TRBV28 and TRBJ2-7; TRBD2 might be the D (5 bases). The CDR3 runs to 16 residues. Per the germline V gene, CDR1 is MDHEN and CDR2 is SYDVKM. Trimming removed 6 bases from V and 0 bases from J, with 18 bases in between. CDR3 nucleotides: TGTGCCAGCAGCCTTATATCGGACTCTTCCTCCTACGAGCAGTACTTC. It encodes CASSLISDSSSYEQYF.